This TCR beta chain was recovered during a study of OX40 agonist ivuxolimab in advanced cancers. Study as a whole: Each patient was given ivuxolimab into a vein every 2 weeks, at 0.01 to 10 mg/kg. Partial responses, seen in three patients, involved one hepatocellular carcinoma and two cutaneous melanomas.

TCRdb's copy holds only in-frame clones and misses some; the assay was immunoSEQ multiplex PCR. The table has fewer than 130,000 clones, approximately 89% seen once; the top ten hold about 0.3%. This CDR3 region has 11 residues. Germline lookup yields CDR1 SGHTA and CDR2 FQGNSA. Deletions cut 5 bases from V and 8 bases from J, with 9 bases between. Source: CD4+ or CD8+ T cells sorted from blood, taken in a trial of the OX40 agonist ivuxolimab. This receptor was taken from an adult with an advanced solid tumor such as melanoma, head and neck, liver or kidney cancer. This chain links TRBV7-2 with TRBJ1-1; the D is unclear. CDR3 sequence (DNA): TGTGCCAGCAGCCGGCTAAGAGAAGCTTTCTTT. Translated: CASSRLREAFF.